These 29 T cell receptor beta chains were all obtained from the same sample, sequenced in a study of cytomegalovirus exposure and HLA in healthy donors. The PCR made use of 60 Vbeta and 13 Jbeta primers. Clones were read by immunoSEQ multiplex PCR, and TCRdb kept only the in-frame ones, dropping some. The data hold about 120,000 clones, with 81% observed a single time. The specimen sequenced was PBMCs. The receptors stem from a woman in her twenties or thirties in good health and CMV-seronegative.

This chain connects TRBV18 to TRBJ2-7, with a possible D match to TRBD2 (6 bases). This CDR3 spans 14 amino acids. Trimming removed 3 bases from V and 6 bases from J, with 15 bases in between. Germline lookup yields CDR1 KGHSH and CDR2 LQKENI. The CDR3: CASSPPNGRGEQYF. CDR3 bases: TGTGCCAGCTCACCCCCCAACGGGAGAGGCGAGCAGTACTTC.

The CDR3: CASSQRLAGGNEQYF. As DNA, the CDR3 is TGCGCCAGCAGCCAGAGACTAGCGGGAGGGAACGAGCAGTACTTC. The chain employs TRBV4-3 and TRBJ2-5; TRBD2 matches 14 bases. The J call may be mistaken, given a closer DNA end match to TRBJ2-7. CDR3 length: 15 amino acids. Germline CDR1 and CDR2: LGHNA and YSLEER.

Comments on this clone: One end of the junction varies from germline; a read error may be responsible. The chain recombines TRBV6-1 with TRBJ2-7; tentative D call: TRBD1 (6 bases). The CDR3 is made up of 15 amino acids. The germline gives CDR1 MNHNS, CDR2 SASEGT. DNA of the CDR3: TGTGCCAGCCGGCCCTCTTCAGGGGTCGTTCCCTTGTATATCTTC. Protein sequence: CASRPSSGVVPLYIF.

The chain uses TRBV28 and TRBJ2-7; TRBD1 matches at 8 bases. This CDR3 region has 15 residues. J gave up 5 bases and V 4 bases, and 10 bases lay outside the gene matches. Germline assignment: CDR1 MDHEN and CDR2 SYDVKM. The CDR3 loop reads CASSSQGASFHEQYF. In DNA, the CDR3 is TGTGCCAGCAGTTCCCAGGGGGCGAGCTTCCACGAGCAGTACTTC.

This chain uses TRBV5-1 with TRBJ2-5; 9 nucleotides line up with TRBD1. Matching the DNA end better, TRBJ2-7 makes the J call doubtful. Germline V lookup: CDR1 SGHRS, CDR2 YFSETQ. There are 15 residues in the CDR3. CDR3 amino acids: CASSLRTGVLGEQYF. DNA of the CDR3: TGCGCCAGCAGCTTGAGGACAGGGGTTTTGGGCGAGCAGTACTTC.

The chain combines TRBV30 with TRBJ2-1, with 7 bases matching TRBD2. J gave up 3 bases and V 1 base, and 6 bases lay outside the gene matches. This CDR3 has 15 residues. Germline lookup yields CDR1 GTSNPN and CDR2 SVGIG (reference sequence). The CDR3 loop is CAWSGSGGSYNEQFF. CDR3 DNA: TGTGCCTGGAGTGGTAGCGGCGGGAGCTACAATGAGCAGTTCTTC.

V is TRBV19 and J is TRBJ1-5; D is undetermined. The CDR3 totals 16 residues. The ends were cut back, 3 bases at V and 2 bases at J, with 14 bases in the middle. CDR1 and CDR2 from the germline V gene are LNHDA and SQIVND (reference sequence). CDR3 loop: CASSIPDLGGNQPQHF. For the CDR3, the DNA is TGTGCCAGTAGTATCCCAGACCTGGGAGGCAATCAGCCCCAGCATTTT.

This rearrangement joins TRBV10-3 to TRBJ1-3; TRBD1 agrees at 8 bases. The CDR3 has 16 residues. Trimming at V came to 6 bases and at J to 2 bases, leaving 9 bases not matched to a gene. Germline V gene sequence: CDR1 ENHRY, CDR2 SYGVKD. The CDR3 DNA reads as TGTGCCATCAGCATTGGCCCGACAGGGGCTGGAAACACCATATATTTT. Translated: CAISIGPTGAGNTIYF.

A single count supports this clone. At one end the junction does not follow the germline gene, possibly because of a read error. The chain links TRBV7-9 to TRBJ1-2, with TRBD1 identical over 11 bases. The CDR3 runs to 18 residues. The V gene's germline CDR1 is SEHNR and CDR2 FQNEAQ (reference sequence). Here the CDR3 reads CSSNPLTEGQGVGYGYTF. DNA of the CDR3: TGTTCCAGCAACCCACTTACAGAGGGACAGGGGGTCGGGTATGGCTACACCTTC.

This sequence joins TRBV6-1 and TRBJ1-1; 8 nucleotides line up with TRBD1. This CDR3 region has 15 residues. With 6 bases clipped from V and 1 base from J, the junction kept 7 bases outside the gene matches. Germline CDR1 and CDR2: MNHNS and SASEGT. Here the CDR3 reads CASRNHRGSNTEAFF. CDR3 sequence (DNA): TGTGCCAGCAGGAACCACAGGGGGTCGAACACTGAAGCTTTCTTT.

V is TRBV28 and J is TRBJ2-5; 10 nucleotides match TRBD2. Germline loops: CDR1 MDHEN, CDR2 SYDVKM. Germline trimming cut 3 bases from V and 3 bases from J; bases unmatched to any gene: 7. The CDR3 sequence is 16 residues long. CDR3 nucleotide sequence: TGTGCCAGCAGTTTTTCCCTAGCGGGAGAAAAAGAGACCCAGTACTTC. Translated, it gives CASSFSLAGEKETQYF.

The chain combines TRBV9 with TRBJ2-2, with TRBD2 as a possible D gene (6 bases). The germline gives CDR1 SGDLS, CDR2 YYNGEE. The CDR3 spans 15 residues. V was cut by 2 bases and J by 2 bases, with 10 bases left in between. The CDR3 protein is CASSVSSANTGELFF. As DNA, the CDR3 is TGTGCCAGCAGCGTGTCTAGCGCTAACACCGGGGAGCTGTTTTTT.

The chain recombines TRBV2 with TRBJ1-1; D is perhaps TRBD1 (6 bases). V was trimmed by 2 bases and J by 2 bases, leaving 12 bases between them. The CDR3 spans 15 residues. Germline CDR1 and CDR2: SNHLY and FYNNEI. The CDR3 DNA reads as TGTGCCAGCAGTGAAAACAGGGCTCTTAACACTGAAGCTTTCTTT. Protein sequence: CASSENRALNTEAFF.

The genes are TRBV19 and TRBJ2-3; 7 bases match TRBD1. This CDR3 region has 14 residues. Germline V gives CDR1 LNHDA, CDR2 SQIVND (reference sequence). Unmatched junction bases numbered 9, after V lost 5 bases and J lost 7 bases. The CDR3 DNA reads TGTGCCAGTAGTCCCGCCGGGACAGCTTATACGCAGTATTTT. This codes for CASSPAGTAYTQYF.

This sequence joins TRBV30 and TRBJ2-5, with a tentative D call TRBD2 (6 bases). In germline, CDR1 is GTSNPN, CDR2 SVGIG (reference sequence). The V and J ends lost 2 bases and 6 bases respectively, with 19 bases between them. The CDR3 is 15 residues long. CDR3 sequence (DNA): TGTGCCTGGAGTATAAGTAGGAGGGGAGGAAAGACCCAGTACTTC. Protein: CAWSISRRGGKTQYF.

V gene TRBV6-1 combines with J gene TRBJ2-1; D is ambiguous. The CDR3 runs 15 residues. The germline V gene has CDR1 MNHNS and CDR2 SASEGT. Trimming took off 8 bases at V and 0 bases at J, with 14 bases between the two ends. CDR3 protein: CASEFDLSSYNEQFF. The CDR3 DNA reads TGTGCCAGCGAGTTTGACTTGAGCTCCTACAATGAGCAGTTCTTC.

The CDR3 DNA reads as TGCGCCAGCAGCTTCGGGACAGGGGTTGCCTACGAGCAGTACTTC. This encodes CASSFGTGVAYEQYF. The chain recombines TRBV5-1 with TRBJ2-7; 10 nucleotides align to TRBD1. This CDR3 contains 15 residues. V lost 2 bases to trimming and J lost 2 bases; unmatched junction nucleotides: 4. CDR1 SGHRS and CDR2 YFSETQ come from the germline V gene.

The chain combines TRBV2 with TRBJ2-1; 9 nucleotides match TRBD2. Germline-derived CDR1 and CDR2 are SNHLY and FYNNEI. The CDR3 is 15 residues long. V was clipped by 4 bases and J by 4 bases; unmatched bases: 5. In nucleotides, the CDR3 is TGTGCCAGCAGTGGACTAGCGGAGACATACAATGAGCAGTTCTTC. Protein: CASSGLAETYNEQFF.

On this clone: Different DNA sequences within this sample yield the same CDR3. The chain is built from TRBV19 and TRBJ1-2; 10 bases fit TRBD1. Germline V lookup: CDR1 LNHDA, CDR2 SQIVND (reference sequence). J was trimmed by 5 bases and V by 3 bases; bases with no gene match: 3. CDR3 size: 14 residues. In DNA, the CDR3 is TGTGCCAGTAGTATTGGGACAGGGGTGTATGGCTACACCTTC. This sequence encodes CASSIGTGVYGYTF.

The chain links TRBV19 to TRBJ2-7; no definite D call. Germline CDR1 LNHDA, CDR2 SQIVND (reference sequence). Trimming shortened V by 0 bases and J by 1 base, and 10 bases separated the two germline ends. This CDR3 is 15 amino acids long. Here the CDR3 reads CASSIDLGGSYEQYF. CDR3 bases: TGTGCCAGTAGTATAGATCTCGGCGGTTCCTACGAGCAGTACTTC.

This clone was observed a few times. V gene TRBV19 combines with J gene TRBJ1-5; 7 nucleotides agree with TRBD1. This CDR3 comprises 15 residues. With 11 bases clipped from V and 4 bases from J, the junction kept 14 bases outside the gene matches. Germline CDR1 reads LNHDA; CDR2 reads SQIVND (reference sequence). CDR3 sequence (DNA): TGTGCCTCGAGAGAGGGGGCGCGAATTAATCAGCCCCAGCATTTT. Translation: CASREGARINQPQHF.

The chain uses TRBV7-2 and TRBJ2-2; no clear D. V lost 5 bases and J lost 6, with 10 bases in between. The CDR3 consists of 13 residues. Germline CDR1 and CDR2: SGHTA and FQGNSA. The CDR3 loop is CASSLDWAGELFF. The CDR3 DNA reads as TGTGCCAGCAGCCTCGACTGGGCCGGGGAGCTGTTTTTT.

As for this clone: At one end, the junction sequence differs from germline, possibly due to a read error. The gene calls are TRBV7-9 and TRBJ2-7; 8 bases line up with TRBD2. Germline values: CDR1 SEHNR, CDR2 FQNEAQ (reference sequence). The CDR3 runs to 14 residues. In nucleotides, the CDR3 is TGTTCCAGCAGCTCTTATCTAGCGGGCGGCGAGCAGTACTTC. Protein product: CSSSSYLAGGEQYF.

This clone was found once. The chain has TRBV18 and TRBJ2-1, with D possibly being TRBD2 (5 bases). Germline CDR1 KGHSH, CDR2 LQKENI. The CDR3 covers 13 residues. The germline V and J ends were trimmed by 10 bases and 2 bases, with 12 bases remaining between them. DNA for the CDR3: TGTGCCACGACCTCCGGGACCTACAATGAGCAGTTCTTC. Translation: CATTSGTYNEQFF.

The chain carries TRBV10-2 and TRBJ1-5, with unresolved D. The CDR3 consists of 15 residues. Germline CDR1 WSHSY, CDR2 SAAADI. V gave up 3 bases and J gave up 2 bases, with 11 bases separating them. As DNA, the CDR3 is TGCGCCAGCAGTGATATAGGCGGCGGCAATCAGCCCCAGCATTTT. Encoded protein: CASSDIGGGNQPQHF.

CDR3 sequence reads: CASSLVATGGNEQYF. The DNA for the CDR3 is TGTGCCAGCAGCTTAGTTGCCACAGGGGGTAACGAGCAGTACTTC. This chain uses TRBV7-8 with TRBJ2-7, with TRBD1 matching over 8 bases. CDR3 size: 15 residues. Per the germline V gene, CDR1 is SGHVS and CDR2 is FQNEAQ. Trimming cost V 1 base and J 5 bases; bases outside gene matches: 7.

This clone has only a few counts. The junction and the germline gene differ at one end; a read error may be behind it. The V call is TRBV11-2, the J call TRBJ1-2, with 7 bases aligning to TRBD1. CDR3 length: 18 amino acids. Per the germline V gene, CDR1 is SGHAT and CDR2 is FQNNGV. CDR3 DNA sequence: TGTGCCAGCAGCCTAGACGATAAGCAGGGGGAAGGAGACTATGGCTACACCTTC. Its translation: CASSLDDKQGEGDYGYTF.

This clone appeared once. The chain links TRBV5-4 to TRBJ1-2, with a weak D call TRBD1 (6 bases). In germline, CDR1 is SGHNT, CDR2 YYREEE (reference sequence). Trimming took off 2 bases at V and 10 bases at J, with 15 bases between the two ends. The CDR3 is 13 amino acids. CDR3 protein: CASSFTRGPDYTF. In DNA, the CDR3 is TGTGCCAGCAGCTTTACCAGGGGACCGGACTACACCTTC.

The chain links TRBV10-3 to TRBJ1-5; the D gene is possibly TRBD1 (6 bases). Germline CDR1 ENHRY, CDR2 SYGVKD. V lost 6 bases and J 0 bases, leaving 9 bases between the germline ends. The CDR3 has 14 residues. Written as DNA, the CDR3 is TGTGCCATCAGCTCGGACAGTAGCAATCAGCCCCAGCATTTT. Residues: CAISSDSSNQPQHF.